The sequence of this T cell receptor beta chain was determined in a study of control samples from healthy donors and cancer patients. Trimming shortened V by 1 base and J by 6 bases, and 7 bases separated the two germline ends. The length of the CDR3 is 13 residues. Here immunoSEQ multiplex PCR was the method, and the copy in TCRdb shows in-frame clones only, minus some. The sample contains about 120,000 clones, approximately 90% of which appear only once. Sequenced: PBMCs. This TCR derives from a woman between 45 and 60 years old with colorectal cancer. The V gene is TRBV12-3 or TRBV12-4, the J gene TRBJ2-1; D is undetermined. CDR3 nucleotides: TGTGCCAGCAGTTTAGTCGGGTCCAATGAGCAGTTCTTC. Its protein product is CASSLVGSNEQFF.